Here is one T cell receptor (beta chain) with its context. The data stem from a study of blood T cell repertoires in COVID-19. At the level of the study: Sites in the United States, Italy and Spain provided acute and convalescent COVID-19 samples. PBMCs, B-cell-depleted T cells, or T cells were the source of the cDNA or gDNA that made up the material.

In the authors' methods: The assay estimated nucleated cells by amplifying reference gene primers. Profiling relied on immunoSEQ multiplex PCR, and the TCRdb table lists in-frame clones only, not all of them. The DNA was the basis for D and trimming; V, J and clone size are from that table. The data contain about 240,000 clones, approximately 78% of them singletons. The germline CDR1 and CDR2 sequences are SGHAT and FQNNGV. Between the trimmed V and J ends, which lost 3 bases and 2 bases, there was a span of 8 bases. The CDR3 runs 13 residues. This TCR was recovered from a woman aged 18-29 years with acute or convalescent COVID-19. This chain links TRBV11-2 with TRBJ2-7; D possibly corresponds to TRBD2 (6 bases). Material: peripheral blood. The CDR3 sequence: CASSLREPYEQYF. The CDR3, as DNA: TGTGCCAGCAGCTTGCGGGAACCCTACGAGCAGTACTTC.